Here is one T cell receptor beta chain with its context. Germline-derived CDR1 and CDR2 are KGHDR and SFDVKD. Trimming removed 6 bases from V and 2 bases from J; junction bases left unmatched: 8. The CDR3 sequence is 16 residues long. These data originate in a study of CD8 T cells in Susac syndrome. Study-wide background: Among the Susac syndrome patients who underwent sequencing, about six had clinically active disease, while fewer than ten of them were in remission.

TEMRA cells were FACS-enriched, while CD8+ and CD4+ T cells were negatively isolated. With random hexamers, reverse transcription was performed on about 0.45 to 1 ug of RNA. An immunoSEQ multiplex PCR amplified TCR beta CDR3 over 54 Vbeta and 13 Jbeta. TCRdb analysed the immunoSEQ multiplex PCR reads with MiXCR anew, one entry per CDR3 protein. The data contain about 170,000 distinct CDR3 sequences, roughly 95% of them singletons. Sequenced material: CD4+ T cells from PBMCs. The TCR originated in a human donor with Susac syndrome. This chain joins TRBV24-1 and TRBJ2-3; 9 nucleotides line up with TRBD1. The CDR3: CATSKGTGHITDTQYF. In DNA form, the CDR3 reads TGTGCCACCAGTAAAGGGACAGGGCACATCACAGATACGCAGTATTTT.